This record looks at one T cell receptor beta chain sequence and its context. This clone has just one count. It lacks a known antigen. No base qualities exist here, and no much larger clone lies one base off it. The data are from a study of cytotoxic CD8 clonotypes in ibrutinib-treated CLL (dated by TCRdb to the early 2020s). About the investigation overall: The cohort included around 15 treatment-naive and around 10 relapsed/refractory patients; around 17 were IGHV unmutated. Partial responses were observed in 24 patients and complete responses in 2; after a median follow-up of about 69 months, remission was maintained in approximately 15 patients and progression was observed in roughly 12. The response samples were drawn at a median of approximately 11 months into treatment, with a range of about 6 to 40 months. On average, each sample yielded around 250,000 productive templates and about 95,000 productive rearrangements. Of the approximately 86 people in the trial, approximately 26 had longitudinal samples available. Cryopreserved peripheral blood mononuclear cells were obtained prior to treatment, at the time of response, and at either disease progression or sustained remission.

The CDR3 measures 16 amino acids from cysteine to phenylalanine. The entry retains the CDR3 DNA only, 48 bases that are in frame from base 1. After removal of 3 bases from V and 3 bases from J, the junction retains 9 bases not matched to a gene. The germline V gene (reference sequence) specifies SGHNT as CDR1 and YYREEE as CDR2. Each clonotype received, on average, 10x coverage in deep resolution sequencing performed on a MiSeq, where the target depth lay between 1 in 1 million and 1 in 200,000 T cells. The immunoSEQ hsTCRB Kit was used to generate TCR beta libraries. Processing in the source paper ran as follows. Data were analyzed with ImmunoSEQ Data Assistant and ImmunoSEQ Analyzer, with V, D and J genes assigned per IMGT definitions. Clonality, with values ranging from 0 to 1, was calculated as one minus the normalized Shannon entropy of productive rearrangement frequencies. Only overrepresented clonotypes making up at least 0.05% of the repertoire of each patient were included in the public clonotype analysis. Repertoires from some twelve age-matched healthy donors in immuneACCESS were used as clonality controls. TCRdb stores this immuneACCESS table with in-frame sequences only. Part of the clones is absent; in the studies checked, under half of the shortfall reflects unresolved V genes, and no reason is known for the rest. The V and J calls and clone size are taken from that table; D and trimming were inferred from the DNA. This sample gives over 70,000 clones in total; 86% of them show up just once. Jointly, the top ten make up roughly 5% of the sample.

What the work shows at the level of the full study, not this receptor alone: At baseline, clonality was higher than in age-matched healthy donors and showed a strong correlation with circulating CD8+ T-cell counts. Lymph node repertoires were not examined, and the timing of sampling was not matched between patients in sustained remission and those whose disease progressed. Clonality rose at ibrutinib response, remained stable during sustained remission, and dropped back toward baseline at progression. Public clonotypes were rare and either contracted or stayed stable during treatment, and the rise in clonality at ibrutinib response reflected the expansion of private clonotypes.

Roughly 2 micrograms of genomic DNA were extracted from cryopreserved PBMCs for TCR beta library preparation. Longitudinal blood samples from CLL patients on ibrutinib monotherapy were analyzed using high-throughput TCR beta sequencing. The patients were enrolled in a single-center, open-label phase 2 trial of ibrutinib monotherapy. The source was PBMCs, collected before ibrutinib treatment. This chain joins TRBV5-4 to TRBJ1-2; 9 bases in between match TRBD1. The TCR sequence derives from a human donor with chronic lymphocytic leukemia. Here is the DNA: TGTGCCAGCAGCTCGGGACAGGGAGGGGCTTACTATGGCTACACCTTC. Its protein product is CASSSGQGGAYYGYTF.